A selection of T cell receptor beta chains follows, all from one sample in a study of blood T cell repertoires in COVID-19. The table came from immunoSEQ multiplex PCR; TCRdb's copy has only in-frame clones and leaves some out. The repertoire holds around 400,000 clones, with about 89% as singletons. The sequenced material came from peripheral blood. Receptors were obtained from a woman aged 55-70 years with COVID-19, enrolled during active disease. Both conserved end residues are part of each CDR3. A D gene is named only where the DNA matches it firmly. The size of a clone is reported for some rows only, either as once, few or many, or as a class for expanded clones.

. 13 . TRBJ1-6 TRBV28 TGTGCCAGCATTAATCCAGGGCTAGGAGCCCTCCACTTT CASINPGLGALHF
. 12 . TRBJ2-7 TRBV6-5 TGTGCCATTAAGACACCTTCCTACGAGCAGTACTTC CAIKTPSYEQYF
. 16 . TRBJ2-1 TRBV11-2 TGTGCCAGCAGCTTCCCTGGGCTAGCGCCGCACAATGAGCAGTTCTTC CASSFPGLAPHNEQFF
. 12 . TRBJ1-5 TRBV30 TGTGCCTGGAGTTCAGGGCCCGGGCCCCAGCATTTT CAWSSGPGPQHF
few 15 TRBD1 TRBJ1-1 TRBV2 TGTGCCAGCAGAATCGACAGGGCGGAGAACACTGAAGCTTTCTTT CASRIDRAENTEAFF
. 18 . TRBJ2-4 TRBV2 TGTGCCAGCAGTGGGGGCCCGAGCAGAGCACTAGCCAAAAACATTCAGTACTTC CASSGGPSRALAKNIQYF
. 14 . TRBJ1-5 TRBV5-1 TGCGCCAGCAGCTCAGAGGCCGGTGATCAGCCCCAGCATTTT CASSSEAGDQPQHF
. 16 TRBD1 TRBJ2-7 TRBV5-4 TGTGCCAGCAGCTCAGGACAGGGGATGGTCGCCTACGAGCAGTACTTC CASSSGQGMVAYEQYF
. 16 TRBD2 TRBJ2-3 TRBV7-3 TGTGCCAGCAGCTTAAGGAGCGGGGGGGGCACAGATACGCAGTATTTT CASSLRSGGGTDTQYF
. 15 . TRBJ2-7 TRBV5-1 TGCGCCAGCAGCCATGCCAGGGGCATCTCCTACGAGCAGTACTTC CASSHARGISYEQYF
. 14 TRBD1 TRBJ1-2 TRBV3-1/TRBV3-2 TGTGCCAGCAGCTCCTTACAGGGGGCGTGGGGCTACACCTTC CASSSLQGAWGYTF
. 15 . TRBJ1-2 TRBV13 TGTGCCAGCAGCGGAGGAGATGGGCGCGGCCCCGGCTACACCTTC CASSGGDGRGPGYTF
. 18 TRBD1 TRBJ1-4 TRBV15 TGTGCCACCAGCAGAGATCTCGGCGAGGACAGGGGGCGCATGGTGTCTTCCTTT CATSRDLGEDRGRMVSSF
. 15 . TRBJ1-4 TRBV7-2 TGTGCCAGCAGGCGCGACAGTGCAACTAATGAAAAACTGTTTTTT CASRRDSATNEKLFF
. 17 TRBD1 TRBJ2-2 TRBV5-1 TGCGCCAGCAGCCCCGACACAGGGGGTCGGAACACCGGGGAGCTGTTTTTT CASSPDTGGRNTGELFF
. 14 TRBD1 TRBJ1-1 TRBV24-1 TGTGCCACCACCAAACAGGGGGTGATGACTGAAGCTTTCTTT CATTKQGVMTEAFF
. 16 . TRBJ2-5 TRBV19 TGTGCCAGTAGTATAGTTGAGGGGGGGCGGCAAGAGACCCAGTACTTC CASSIVEGGRQETQYF
. 15 TRBD2 TRBJ2-1 TRBV9 TGTGCCAGCAGCAGACTTAGCGGGGCCTACAATGAGCAGTTCTTC CASSRLSGAYNEQFF
. 14 TRBD1 TRBJ1-1 TRBV19 TGTGCCAGTAGTCCCGCCTTACAGGGGAATGAAGCTTTCTTT CASSPALQGNEAFF
. 13 TRBD1 TRBJ2-3 TRBV2 TGTGCCAGCATGAGGGGGCTCGGGAATACGCAGTATTTT CASMRGLGNTQYF
few 15 . TRBJ2-2 TRBV7-2 TGTGCCAGCAGCAAACTAGGAGGGTACACCGGGGAGCTGTTTTTT CASSKLGGYTGELFF
. 11 . TRBJ2-1 TRBV5-6 TGTGCCAGCAGCTTGAGCTATGAGCAGTTCTTC CASSLSYEQFF